This T cell receptor beta chain was obtained from a study of T cells in Graves' hyperthyroidism and ophthalmopathy. Whole-study context: Any treatment followed the collection of peripheral blood at initial diagnosis. Study observations and caveats: Most thyroid clonotypes expanded above 0.001 appeared in blood too.

Inclusion characteristics of ophthalmopathy patients comprised a Clinical Activity Score of at least 3, a NOSPECS grade of at least 4, and duration under 3 months. It was uncontrolled infection, other autoimmune disease, pregnancy or lactation that excluded patients. This CDR3 contains 16 residues. Germline CDR1 reads SGHTS; CDR2 reads YDEGEE. V dropped 7 bases and J dropped 5; count of bases not matched to a gene: 15. RNA transcripts served as the template for amplifying TCR beta CDR3 regions. Primed by the HTBI set, a first-round RT-PCR was run on the TCR CDR3. MiXCR, run by TCRdb on the multiplex PCR reads, gives a single entry per CDR3 protein. Altogether around 540,000 distinct CDR3 sequences are present, roughly a sixth being singletons, with the ten largest covering 25% to 35%. This clonotype turned up a few times. As yet, its antigen is unknown.

V and J are TRBV5-8 and TRBJ1-1, with 9 positions matching TRBD1. The source is a woman in her twenties or thirties with Graves' ophthalmopathy. The sample was blood. The CDR3 region is CASGVGGTGPGTEAFF. CDR3 nucleotides: TGTGCCAGCGGCGTAGGGGGGACAGGGCCTGGGACTGAAGCTTTCTTT.